The 2 T cell receptor beta chains below all came from one sample that was sequenced in a study of T cell changes during pregnancy in multiple sclerosis. Method: immunoSEQ multiplex PCR; TCRdb's copy keeps in-frame clones and lacks some. The sample holds fewer than 65,000 clones, roughly 91% seen once. Sequences were derived from peripheral blood, sampled in the third trimester of pregnancy. The receptor set was obtained from a female donor in good health, enrolled as a control in a pregnancy study.

This sequence joins TRBV6-6 and TRBJ1-1; D is unclear. CDR1 is MNHNY, CDR2 SVGAGI, per germline (reference sequence). The CDR3 extends over 12 amino acids. Trimming shortened V by 5 bases and J by 4 bases, and 8 bases separated the two germline ends. The CDR3 is CASSDEGTEAFF. CDR3 in DNA: TGTGCCAGCAGTGACGAGGGCACTGAAGCTTTCTTT.

V and J are TRBV29-1 and TRBJ1-2, with 7 bases identical to TRBD1. The CDR3 is 11 residues long. The V gene's germline CDR1 is SQVTM and CDR2 ANQGSEA. V lost 6 bases to trimming and J lost 8 bases; unmatched junction nucleotides: 6. CDR3 DNA: TGCAGCGTCGTGACAGGGAACGGCTACACCTTC. It specifies CSVVTGNGYTF.